Below, 11 T cell receptor beta chains from the same sample are listed, as sequenced in a study of T cells after yellow fever vaccination. MiXCR, applied by TCRdb to the 5' RACE reads, yields one record per CDR3 protein. The data show hundreds of thousands of distinct CDR3 sequences, approximately 5.2% seen once. Sample: CD4+ T cells sorted from PBMCs, taken on the day of the yellow fever booster vaccination. All receptors derive from a man aged 18-30 years who received the YFV17D yellow fever vaccine.

V is TRBV4-1 and J is TRBJ2-7; the D gene is possibly TRBD2 (5 bases). The CDR3 has 16 amino acids. The V gene's germline CDR1 is MGHRA and CDR2 YSYEKL. V was cut by 0 bases and J by 7 bases, with 19 bases left in between. CDR3 sequence reads: CASSQELRAKRREQYF. The CDR3 region has the DNA TGCGCCAGCAGCCAAGAATTAAGGGCCAAACGGAGGGAGCAGTACTTC.

The chain has TRBV29-1 and TRBJ2-3; weak D call: TRBD2 (6 bases). CDR3 length: 14 amino acids. The germline V gene encodes CDR1 SQVTM and CDR2 ANQGSEA. Trimming cost V 6 bases and J 2 bases, with 15 bases left between them. This chain's CDR3 is CSVRTGLHTDTQYF. CDR3 sequence (DNA): TGCAGCGTCAGAACCGGACTACACACAGATACGCAGTATTTT.

This clonotype was counted at least ten times. This rearrangement joins TRBV7-2 to TRBJ2-1; TRBD2 aligns across 9 bases. The CDR3 extends over 16 amino acids. In germline, CDR1 is SGHTA, CDR2 FQGNSA. Germline trimming cut 3 bases from V and 0 bases from J; bases unmatched to any gene: 3. CDR3 in amino acids: CASSFIAGDSYNEQFF. The CDR3 nucleotides read TGTGCCAGCAGCTTTATAGCGGGGGACTCCTACAATGAGCAGTTCTTC.

There are many counts of this clonotype. The chain employs TRBV12-3 or TRBV12-4 and TRBJ2-7; D unresolved. The CDR3 sequence is 12 residues long. The V end was cut by 5 bases, the J end by 2 bases, with 7 bases between. The CDR3 DNA reads as TGTGCCAGCAGTCGCGCGGCCTACGAGCAGTACTTC. Translated, it gives CASSRAAYEQYF.

This rearrangement joins TRBV6-5 to TRBJ2-6; 9 bases agree with TRBD1. The V segment lost 7 bases and the J segment 2 bases; nucleotides outside the gene matches: 3. The CDR3 covers 15 residues. In germline, CDR1 is MNHEY, CDR2 SVGAGI. This CDR3 is CASKQGAAGANVLTF. The CDR3 DNA reads as TGTGCCAGCAAACAGGGGGCGGCTGGGGCCAACGTCCTGACTTTC.

This clonotype was counted ten times or more. V usage is TRBV6-2 or TRBV6-3 and J usage is TRBJ2-3; 9 nucleotides align to TRBD2. CDR1 and CDR2 from the germline V gene are MNHEY and SVGEGT. The V and J ends lost 6 bases and 2 bases, in that order; junction bases with no gene match: 9. The CDR3 has 16 residues. The CDR3 nucleotides are TGTGCCAGCAGCGTTCCGAGACTAGCGGACACAGATACGCAGTATTTT. The encoded protein is CASSVPRLADTDTQYF.

This sequence joins TRBV20-1 and TRBJ2-7; no firm D call. Germline V lookup: CDR1 DFQATT, CDR2 SNEGSKA (reference sequence). The length of the CDR3 is 11 residues. Deletions cut 1 base from V and 3 bases from J, with 4 bases between. The CDR3 is CSARGNYEQYF. CDR3 coding DNA: TGCAGTGCTAGAGGGAACTACGAGCAGTACTTC.

This clonotype was recorded at least ten times. CDR3 nucleotide sequence: TGTGCCAGCTCAGACACCGGGGAGCTGTTTTTT. It translates to CASSDTGELFF. The rearrangement uses TRBV18 and TRBJ2-2; D call uncertain. The germline gives CDR1 KGHSH, CDR2 LQKENI. CDR3 size: 11 residues. Trimming pared 5 bases from V and 3 bases from J, leaving 1 base between.

In this sample, this clonotype turned up many times. This CDR3 reads CATSTEGQLYGYTF. Here the CDR3 DNA reads TGTGCCACCAGCACAGAGGGCCAGCTATATGGCTACACCTTC. The rearrangement uses TRBV15 and TRBJ1-2; D is unclear. Germline CDR1 and CDR2: LNHNV and YYDKDF (reference sequence). V was shortened by 4 bases and J by 5 bases, with 14 bases between the two germline ends. The CDR3 has 14 amino acids.

The chain employs TRBV20-1 and TRBJ2-3, with a weak D call TRBD2 (5 bases). From germline, CDR1 is DFQATT and CDR2 SNEGSKA (reference sequence). V lost 3 bases and J 3 bases, leaving 13 bases between the germline ends. The CDR3 has 14 amino acids. The DNA of the CDR3 is TGCAGTGCTAGGTGGCGGACTGGGACAGATACGCAGTATTTT. This encodes CSARWRTGTDTQYF.

This clonotype appeared a few times. The chain has TRBV7-2 and TRBJ2-5, with TRBD1 as a possible D gene (6 bases). Deletions cut 0 bases from V and 4 bases from J, with 12 bases between. CDR1 is SGHTA and CDR2 is FQGNSA in the germline V gene. CDR3 length: 15 residues. The CDR3 DNA sequence: TGTGCCAGCAGCTTAGCGCCAGGGGCGTTAGAGACCCAGTACTTC. Its protein is CASSLAPGALETQYF.